This T cell receptor beta chain came from a study of CD8 T cells in ankylosing spondylitis. Study-level results: Relatively scarce in peripheral blood, disease-linked clones were CD8+. A motif in TCR beta, a set of several highly homologous variants, appeared characteristic of ankylosing spondylitis blood. Significant enrichment of disease-linked clones was reported in matched ankylosing spondylitis synovial fluid. Earlier reports found some motif variants in synovial fluid and blood in reactive arthritis.

Libraries for TCR beta were made by quantitative 5'-RACE with molecular barcodes. TCRdb recomputed calls from the 5' RACE reads with MiXCR, one row per CDR3 protein. Of 250,000 to 350,000 distinct CDR3 sequences in the sample, 6.5% to 10% were seen once. The CDR3 has 13 residues. CDR1 is DFQATT and CDR2 is SNEGSKA in the germline V gene (reference sequence). Deletions cut 3 bases from V and 2 bases from J, with 9 bases between. This clonotype was seen at least ten times. What it binds is unknown. The source is a male donor with ankylosing spondylitis. The chain recombines TRBV20-1 with TRBJ2-3; D is uncertain. Source material: blood, either unsorted or a sorted T cell fraction (not recorded which). Here the CDR3 reads CSASAPLTDTQYF. The CDR3 DNA is TGCAGTGCTAGCGCCCCCCTCACAGATACGCAGTATTTT.